This TCR beta chain was identified during a study of OX40 agonist ivuxolimab in advanced cancers. Looking at the study overall: Among those enrolled, mean age was about 62 years (range about 23 to 80) and 82.7% were male.

Losses at the gene ends were 4 bases for V and 0 bases for J; bases not matched to a gene: 7. The CDR3 consists of 15 residues. Germline V gene lookup returns CDR1 SGHDT and CDR2 YYEEEE. Produced via immunoSEQ multiplex PCR; TCRdb's table is partial and in-frame only. The sample contains about 76,000 clones, over 80% of which appear only once. V gene TRBV5-6 combines with J gene TRBJ2-7, with TRBD1 matching 7 bases. The sequence was obtained from an adult with an advanced solid tumor such as melanoma, head and neck, liver or kidney cancer. The sequencing used CD4+ or CD8+ T cells sorted from blood, collected in a trial of the OX40 agonist ivuxolimab. The CDR3 is CASSVIGTDSYEQYF. CDR3 sequence (DNA): TGTGCCAGCAGCGTCATAGGGACAGACTCCTACGAGCAGTACTTC.